This TCR beta chain was captured in a study of blood T cell repertoires in COVID-19. As for the study in general: Samples taken during acute and convalescent COVID-19 were collected in the United States, Italy and Spain.

The CDR3 extends over 14 amino acids. Trimming removed 1 base at V and 1 base at J, with 8 bases between. Germline V gives CDR1 SGHRS, CDR2 YFSETQ. Using immunoSEQ multiplex PCR, the repertoire was profiled, and TCRdb retains in-frame clones only, with some absent. The table has 200,000 to 250,000 clones, about 90% seen once. Input material: peripheral blood. J is TRBJ1-2 and V is TRBV5-1; D gene uncertain. The sequence came from a man between 40 and 49 years old with active or convalescent COVID-19. The chain's CDR3 is CASSLSSFNYGYTF. Written as DNA, the CDR3 is TGCGCCAGCAGCTTGAGTAGTTTTAACTATGGCTACACCTTC.